This TCR beta chain was identified during a study of OX40 agonist ivuxolimab in advanced cancers. Trimming cost V 0 bases and J 7 bases; bases outside gene matches: 4. CDR1 and CDR2 (germline): SGHRS, YFSETQ. The CDR3 has 14 residues. The assay was immunoSEQ multiplex PCR, and TCRdb's table has in-frame clones only and misses some. The sample records roughly 70,000 clones, 88% being singletons. Study results and caveats: Some of the nonresponding patients also showed low levels of normalized T-cell clonal expansion. In general, CD8+ T cells held more expanded clones than CD4+ did, on average. Doses of 0.1 to 3.0 mg/kg were accompanied by clonal expansion of CD4+ and CD8+ blood T cells by week 6.

Details on this clone: What it binds is unknown.

The rearrangement uses TRBV5-1 and TRBJ1-2, with TRBD1 matching over 9 bases. Source: CD4+ or CD8+ T cells sorted from blood, taken in a trial of the OX40 agonist ivuxolimab. The TCR originated in an adult with an advanced solid tumor such as melanoma, head and neck, liver or kidney cancer. The CDR3 sequence: CASSLGQGVGGYTF. The CDR3 nucleotides are TGCGCCAGCAGCTTGGGACAGGGGGTCGGTGGCTACACCTTC.